The 26 T cell receptor beta chains below all came from one sample that was sequenced in a study of control samples from healthy donors and cancer patients. TCRdb's copy holds only in-frame clones and misses some; the assay was immunoSEQ multiplex PCR. In the table there are almost 90,000 clones, about 89% of which are singletons. The source material was blood. These receptors all come from a man under 40 in good health.

This chain joins TRBV27 and TRBJ1-1; TRBD1 is a possible D gene (6 bases). Trimming removed 5 bases from V and 1 base from J, with 14 bases in between. Germline V gene lookup returns CDR1 MNHEY and CDR2 SMNVEV (reference sequence). This CDR3 contains 15 residues. The CDR3 protein is CASSPLGGGNTEAFF. In nucleotides, the CDR3 is TGTGCCAGCAGTCCCCTGGGAGGGGGGAACACTGAAGCTTTCTTT.

The chain combines TRBV24-1 with TRBJ2-3; a weak D match, TRBD1 (5 bases). V dropped 4 bases and J dropped 0 bases, with 13 bases sitting between them. Germline CDR1 KGHDR, CDR2 SFDVKD. This CDR3 spans 16 amino acids. CDR3 DNA sequence: TGTGCCACCAGTGAGGGTGGGGCGGCGAGCACAGATACGCAGTATTTT. Translation gives CATSEGGAASTDTQYF.

The chain uses TRBV4-1 and TRBJ1-5; TRBD1 agrees at 7 bases. V shed 0 bases, J shed 5 bases, and the junction held 4 bases outside the gene matches. Looked up from germline, CDR1 is MGHRA and CDR2 is YSYEKL. The CDR3 spans 15 residues. CDR3 in amino acids: CASSQDRGPDQPQHF. The CDR3 DNA sequence: TGCGCCAGCAGCCAAGATAGGGGGCCGGATCAGCCCCAGCATTTT.

V and J are TRBV4-2 and TRBJ1-2; D unresolved. This CDR3 is built from 13 residues. Germline-derived CDR1 and CDR2 are LGHNA and YNFKEQ. Trimming stripped 1 base from V and 0 bases from J, with 3 bases between. The CDR3 DNA reads TGTGCCAGCAGCCAAGGGACTAACTATGGCTACACCTTC. Protein: CASSQGTNYGYTF.

The J gene is TRBJ1-1, the V gene TRBV15; 7 bases align to TRBD1. The CDR3 runs to 16 residues. CDR1 LNHNV and CDR2 YYDKDF come from the germline V gene (reference sequence). The junction had 12 bases not matched to a gene; V was cut back by 5 bases and J by 3 bases. In DNA form, the CDR3 reads TGTGCCACCAGCCCTCACAGGGGTCTATTTGACACTGAAGCTTTCTTT. It yields the protein CATSPHRGLFDTEAFF.

DNA of the CDR3: TGCGCCAGCAGCTTGACAGGAGGAAACACCATATATTTT. Its translation is CASSLTGGNTIYF. The chain carries TRBV5-1 and TRBJ1-3, with a tentative D call TRBD1 (5 bases). The V end was cut by 1 base, the J end by 4 bases, with 6 bases between. The CDR3 runs 13 residues. In germline, CDR1 is SGHRS, CDR2 YFSETQ.

The chain carries TRBV28 and TRBJ2-6; the D is unclear. CDR3 length equals 17 residues. Trimming removed 6 bases from V and 2 bases from J, with 17 bases in between. Germline loops: CDR1 MDHEN, CDR2 SYDVKM. CDR3 loop: CASRSTGGGAGANVLTF. DNA for the CDR3: TGTGCCAGCAGATCCACCGGCGGCGGAGCTGGGGCCAACGTCCTGACTTTC.

V is TRBV5-1 and J is TRBJ1-1; 7 positions agree with TRBD1. Germline V gives CDR1 SGHRS, CDR2 YFSETQ. This CDR3 is 13 amino acids long. With 4 bases clipped from V and 6 bases from J, the junction kept 6 bases outside the gene matches. The CDR3, as DNA: TGCGCCAGCAGCCCGAACAGGGGCCCTGAAGCTTTCTTT. Translation gives CASSPNRGPEAFF. Using reference TRBV5-1 and TRBJ1-1 for the parts outside the CDR3, the full variable domain is KAGVTQTPRYLIKTRGQQVTLSCSPISGHRSVSWYQQTPGQGLQFLFEYFSETQRNKGNFPGRFSGRQFSNSRSEMNVSTLELGDSALYLCASSPNRGPEAFFGQGTRLTVV.

The chain combines TRBV5-6 with TRBJ1-2, with D maybe TRBD1 (5 bases). The CDR3 has 13 residues. V was clipped by 4 bases and J by 2 bases, with 9 bases between them. Germline CDR1 and CDR2: SGHDT and YYEEEE. CDR3 sequence reads: CASSVTVNYGYTF. The CDR3 coding sequence is TGTGCCAGCAGCGTGACAGTGAACTATGGCTACACCTTC.

This clone was detected a few times. This rearrangement joins TRBV5-1 to TRBJ2-7; a possible D gene is TRBD2 (8 bases). CDR1 and CDR2 from the germline V gene are SGHRS and YFSETQ. The CDR3 is 18 residues long. Trimming took 4 bases from V and 0 from J, leaving 23 bases between them. For the CDR3, the DNA is TGCGCCAGCAGCCCCAAGGGACAGAGCGGGGGCTACTCCTACGAGCAGTACTTC. Amino acid sequence: CASSPKGQSGGYSYEQYF. The complete variable domain, with remaining parts taken from reference TRBV5-1 and TRBJ2-7, reads KAGVTQTPRYLIKTRGQQVTLSCSPISGHRSVSWYQQTPGQGLQFLFEYFSETQRNKGNFPGRFSGRQFSNSRSEMNVSTLELGDSALYLCASSPKGQSGGYSYEQYFGPGTRLTVT.

V usage is TRBV24-1 and J usage is TRBJ2-3; D possibly matches TRBD1 or TRBD2 (5 bases each). This CDR3 is 13 amino acids long. V was cut by 9 bases and J by 2 bases, with 11 bases left in between. Germline CDR1 reads KGHDR; CDR2 reads SFDVKD. CDR3 amino acids: CATSGRNTDTQYF. CDR3 bases: TGTGCCACCTCGGGACGGAACACAGATACGCAGTATTTT.

The V call is TRBV19, the J call TRBJ1-4, with D possibly matching TRBD1 (5 bases). The germline V gene encodes CDR1 LNHDA and CDR2 SQIVND (reference sequence). V lost 3 bases, J lost 8 bases, and 13 bases lay in between. The CDR3 loop spans 14 amino acids. The CDR3 loop is CASSMGQGGEKLFF. CDR3 nucleotide sequence: TGTGCCAGTAGTATGGGGCAGGGAGGCGAAAAACTGTTTTTT.

This chain connects TRBV6-5 to TRBJ1-6, with 10 bases fitting TRBD1. V was clipped by 4 bases and J by 11 bases; unmatched bases: 8. Germline lookup yields CDR1 MNHEY and CDR2 SVGAGI. The CDR3 sequence is 15 residues long. The CDR3 here is CASSLTGGYTAPLHF. The DNA of the CDR3 is TGTGCCAGCAGTTTGACAGGGGGCTACACGGCACCCCTCCACTTT.

V is TRBV12-3 or TRBV12-4 and J is TRBJ1-5, with no clear D. With 6 bases removed from V and 1 base from J, the gap between germline ends came to 4 bases. CDR3 length equals 12 residues. For the CDR3, the DNA is TGTGCCAGCAGCATGAGCAATCAGCCCCAGCATTTT. As protein: CASSMSNQPQHF.

This chain joins TRBV10-3 and TRBJ2-6, with D possibly being TRBD1 (6 bases). The CDR3 consists of 17 residues. V lost 8 bases and J 0 bases, leaving 17 bases between the germline ends. Per germline, CDR1 ENHRY and CDR2 SYGVKD. The chain's CDR3 is CAIGNRALFSGANVLTF. Written as DNA, the CDR3 is TGTGCCATCGGGAACAGGGCCTTGTTCTCTGGGGCCAACGTCCTGACTTTC.

This clone occurred once. The chain has TRBV29-1 and TRBJ2-3; 8 bases agree with TRBD1. Germline CDR1 reads SQVTM; CDR2 reads ANQGSEA. The trim removed 8 bases at V and 0 bases at J, leaving 4 bases unmatched. The CDR3 length is 13 residues. CDR3 DNA sequence: TGCAGCACACGGACAGGGAGCACAGATACGCAGTATTTT. Translating it yields CSTRTGSTDTQYF.

This chain links TRBV5-3 with TRBJ2-5, with 7 bases that match TRBD2. TRBV5-3 is assigned to the ORF class and has an uncertain function. After removal of 10 bases from V and 5 bases from J, the junction contained 11 bases not matched to a gene. There are 13 residues in the CDR3. In DNA, the CDR3 is TGTGCCCTAGGGAGGGGATGGGGTGAGACCCAGTACTTC. This codes for CALGRGWGETQYF.

The rearrangement joins TRBV5-1 to TRBJ1-1; weak D call: TRBD1 (5 bases). Trimming removed 1 base from V and 1 base from J, with 17 bases in between. The length of the CDR3 is 17 residues. CDR1 is SGHRS and CDR2 is YFSETQ in the germline V gene. The DNA for the CDR3 is TGCGCCAGCAGCTTGCGAGGGTCCGGAGGGGCGAACACTGAAGCTTTCTTT. Its protein product is CASSLRGSGGANTEAFF.

The CDR3 reads CSVKVNRVGRNEQFF. The CDR3 coding sequence is TGCAGCGTCAAAGTTAACAGGGTGGGCCGCAATGAGCAGTTCTTC. The gene calls are TRBV29-1 and TRBJ2-1, with TRBD1 as a possible D gene (6 bases). Germline V gene data show CDR1 as SQVTM and CDR2 as ANQGSEA. V dropped 6 bases and J dropped 6 bases, with 21 bases sitting between them. The CDR3 contains 15 residues.

The J gene is TRBJ1-1, the V gene TRBV11-2; weak D call: TRBD1 (6 bases). V was pared by 8 bases and J by 4 bases, with 17 bases between. The CDR3 spans 14 residues. The germline V gene encodes CDR1 SGHAT and CDR2 FQNNGV. Here the CDR3 DNA reads TGTGCCAGCCGCTCCCCCGGGACAACCACTGAAGCTTTCTTT. Encoded protein: CASRSPGTTTEAFF.

The chain links TRBV5-1 to TRBJ1-4, with D perhaps TRBD1 (5 bases). Germline assignment: CDR1 SGHRS and CDR2 YFSETQ. This CDR3 is built from 14 residues. V was pared by 2 bases and J by 5 bases, with 10 bases between. The CDR3 region is CASSFDSANEKLFF. The DNA for the CDR3 is TGCGCCAGCAGCTTCGACAGCGCAAATGAAAAACTGTTTTTT.

This sequence joins TRBV2 and TRBJ1-1; weak D call: TRBD1 (6 bases). The CDR3 extends over 13 amino acids. The ends were cut back, 11 bases at V and 4 bases at J, with 17 bases in the middle. Germline values: CDR1 SNHLY, CDR2 FYNNEI. The CDR3 reads CASSKGEGTEAFF. CDR3 DNA sequence: TGTGCCTCATCGAAGGGGGAAGGCACTGAAGCTTTCTTT.

This sequence joins TRBV5-1 and TRBJ2-5, with TRBD1 matching 9 bases. CDR1 SGHRS and CDR2 YFSETQ come from the germline V gene. V trimming: 4 bases; J trimming: 5 bases; junction bases outside the gene matches: 9. CDR3 length: 15 residues. The CDR3 region is CASSVNRGRRETQYF. CDR3 DNA sequence: TGCGCCAGCAGCGTTAACAGGGGGCGCCGGGAGACCCAGTACTTC.

V and J are TRBV10-3 and TRBJ1-5, with D unclear. Germline V gene sequence: CDR1 ENHRY, CDR2 SYGVKD. The CDR3 loop spans 15 amino acids. Trimming cost V 6 bases and J 4 bases, with 16 bases left between them. The CDR3: CAISENGGLNQPQHF. In nucleotides, the CDR3 is TGTGCCATCAGCGAAAACGGAGGACTAAATCAGCCCCAGCATTTT.

V gene TRBV6-6 combines with J gene TRBJ2-1, with TRBD2 matching 9 bases. The CDR3 loop spans 15 amino acids. The germline CDR1 and CDR2 sequences are MNHNY and SVGAGI (reference sequence). The V gene end was trimmed by 2 bases and the J gene end by 3 bases; junction bases not matched to a gene: 2. This CDR3 is CASSYGRGGYNEQFF. The DNA for the CDR3 is TGTGCCAGCAGTTACGGGCGGGGGGGCTACAATGAGCAGTTCTTC.

This clone appeared a single time. This sequence joins TRBV6-6 and TRBJ2-2; TRBD2 might be the D (6 bases). The length of the CDR3 is 14 residues. The germline CDR1 and CDR2 sequences are MNHNY and SVGAGI (reference sequence). Trimming stripped 8 bases from V and 5 bases from J, with 15 bases between. The chain's CDR3 is CASAGRGGTGELFF. The CDR3 DNA reads as TGTGCCAGCGCGGGCCGGGGAGGAACCGGGGAGCTGTTTTTT.